Listed below are T cell receptor beta chains from one sample, sequenced in a study of control samples from healthy donors and cancer patients. The method was immunoSEQ multiplex PCR; TCRdb's version includes in-frame clones alone and lacks a portion of them. The sample has around 120,000 clones, 88% seen once. Input material: blood. These receptors were collected from a woman between 70 and 85 years old in good health. Both conserved end residues are part of each CDR3. A D gene is named only where the DNA matches it firmly. The size entry is marked missing in some rows and otherwise reads once, few, many or a size class.

d_gene | j_gene | v_gene | abundance | CDR3nt | CDR3aa
- | TRBJ2-3 | TRBV7-3 | - | TGTGCCAGCAGCTTAAGTGGGGCGGAAGATACGCAGTATTTT | CASSLSGAEDTQYF
- | TRBJ2-1 | TRBV9 | - | TGTGCCAGCAGCGGGGGGGCCCGGAATGAGCAGTTCTTC | CASSGGARNEQFF
TRBD1 | TRBJ1-5 | TRBV5-1 | - | TGCGCCAGCAGCTTTGGCCCCGCAGGGGGCGATGGCCGGAGCCCCTCTAATAGCAATCAGCCCCAGCATTTT | CASSFGPAGGDGRSPSNSNQPQHF
- | TRBJ1-6 | TRBV4-3 | - | TGCGCCAGCAGCCAATCCGGGTCCTCACCCCTCCACTTT | CASSQSGSSPLHF
- | TRBJ1-3 | TRBV7-8 | - | TGTGCCAGCAGCTTAGCCCTAGAAGCTGGAAACACCATATATTTT | CASSLALEAGNTIYF
- | TRBJ1-1 | TRBV29-1 | - | TGCAGCGGTAGTGTTGGGGGTCCCGTCGCTGAAGCTTTCTTT | CSGSVGGPVAEAFF
- | TRBJ2-2 | TRBV10-2 | few | TGCGCCAGCAGACCGGGACCCAACACCGGGGAGCTGTTTTTT | CASRPGPNTGELFF
- | TRBJ2-3 | TRBV29-1 | - | TGCAGCGTTGATTTGGGCACAGATACGCAGTATTTT | CSVDLGTDTQYF
TRBD2 | TRBJ2-4 | TRBV29-1 | - | TGCAGCGTTGGAGCGGGGGTGGCCAAAAACATTCAGTACTTC | CSVGAGVAKNIQYF
- | TRBJ2-7 | TRBV2 | once | TGTGCCAGCACCTTCGGCTCCTACGAGCAGTACTTC | CASTFGSYEQYF
- | TRBJ1-4 | TRBV4-1 | - | TGCGCCAGCAGCCAAAAGGGTGATGGCGAAAAACTGTTTTTT | CASSQKGDGEKLFF
TRBD2 | TRBJ2-5 | TRBV12-5 | - | TGTGCTAGTGGACCTGGGGCGGGGGGGCTGGTGGAGACCCAGTACTTC | CASGPGAGGLVETQYF
- | TRBJ1-5 | TRBV6-6 | - | TGTGCCATGGGGCGAGGCGAGTCGGGGAATCAGCCCCAGCATTTT | CAMGRGESGNQPQHF
TRBD1 | TRBJ1-1 | TRBV6-2/TRBV6-3 | - | TGTGCCAGCAGTATCCGGACAGGGGGCTTTCTGAACACTGAAGCTTTCTTT | CASSIRTGGFLNTEAFF
- | TRBJ2-5 | TRBV5-1 | - | TGCGCCAGCAGCTTGGGCCGGCAGCGGCAAGAGACCCAGTACTTC | CASSLGRQRQETQYF
TRBD2 | TRBJ2-3 | TRBV19 | - | TGTGCCAGTAGTAGACTAGCGGTACAAGGCACAGATACGCAGTATTTT | CASSRLAVQGTDTQYF
- | TRBJ2-7 | TRBV18 | - | TGTGCCAGCTCACCACAGATCTACGAGCAGTACTTC | CASSPQIYEQYF
TRBD1 | TRBJ1-2 | TRBV29-1 | - | TGCAGCGTCCAAACAGGGGGCGGATATGGCTACACCTTC | CSVQTGGGYGYTF
- | TRBJ1-6 | TRBV7-9 | - | TGTGCCAGCAGCTTAGTGACGGCAGCGGGGCCCCTCCACTTT | CASSLVTAAGPLHF
- | TRBJ1-1 | TRBV3-1/TRBV3-2 | - | TGTGCCAGCAGACCTCCTCATACGGACAACACTGAAGCTTTCTTT | CASRPPHTDNTEAFF
- | TRBJ1-2 | TRBV7-9 | - | TGTGCCAGCAGCTCCGAAAGGGGGAAATACACCTTC | CASSSERGKYTF
- | TRBJ2-1 | TRBV7-9 | - | TGTGCCAGCAGCTCAAGGACGGAAGAACACAATGAGCAGTTCTTC | CASSSRTEEHNEQFF
- | TRBJ1-1 | TRBV5-1 | - | TGCGCCAGCAGCTTCGGGGGAAAGAACACTGAAGCTTTCTTT | CASSFGGKNTEAFF
- | TRBJ2-5 | TRBV9 | few | TGTGCCAGCAGCGTAGTGGACGGACACAAAGAGACCCAGTACTTC | CASSVVDGHKETQYF